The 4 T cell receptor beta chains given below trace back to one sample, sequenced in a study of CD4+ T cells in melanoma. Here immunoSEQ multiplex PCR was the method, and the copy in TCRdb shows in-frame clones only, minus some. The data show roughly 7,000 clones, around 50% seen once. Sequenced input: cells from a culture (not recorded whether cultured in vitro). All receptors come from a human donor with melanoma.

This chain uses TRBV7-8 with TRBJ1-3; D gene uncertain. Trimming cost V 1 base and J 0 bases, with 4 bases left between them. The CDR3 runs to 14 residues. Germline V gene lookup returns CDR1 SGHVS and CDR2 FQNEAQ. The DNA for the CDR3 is TGTGCCAGCAGCTTAGTTCGCTCTGGAAACACCATATATTTT. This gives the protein CASSLVRSGNTIYF.

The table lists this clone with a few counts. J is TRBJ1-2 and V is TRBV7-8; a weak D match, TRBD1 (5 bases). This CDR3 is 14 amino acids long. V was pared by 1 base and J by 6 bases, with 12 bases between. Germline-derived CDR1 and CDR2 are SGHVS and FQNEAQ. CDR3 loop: CASSLVQGRDGYTF. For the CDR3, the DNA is TGTGCCAGCAGCTTAGTCCAGGGCCGGGATGGCTACACCTTC. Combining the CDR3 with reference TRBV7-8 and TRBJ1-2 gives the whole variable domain GAGVSQSPRYKVAKRGQDVALRCDPISGHVSLFWYQQALGQGPEFLTYFQNEAQLDKSGLPSDRFFAERPEGSVSTLKIQRTQQEDSAVYLCASSLVQGRDGYTFGSGTRLTVV.

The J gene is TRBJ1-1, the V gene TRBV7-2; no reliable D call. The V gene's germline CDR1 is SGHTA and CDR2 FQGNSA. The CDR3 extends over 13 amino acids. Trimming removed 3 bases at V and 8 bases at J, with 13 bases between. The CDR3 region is CASSLGRTVEAFF. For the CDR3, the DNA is TGTGCCAGCAGCTTGGGCCGAACGGTGGAAGCTTTCTTT.

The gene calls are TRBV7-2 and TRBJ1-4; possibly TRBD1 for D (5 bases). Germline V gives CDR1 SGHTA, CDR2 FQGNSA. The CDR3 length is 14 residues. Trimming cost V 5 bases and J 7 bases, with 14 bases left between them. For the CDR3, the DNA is TGTGCCAGCAGCCCGAGGGGATTGTCTGAAAAACTGTTTTTT. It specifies CASSPRGLSEKLFF.